This T cell receptor beta chain was found in a study of blood T cell repertoires in COVID-19. Germline V CDR1 and CDR2: MNHNS, SASEGT. Between the trimmed V and J ends, which lost 2 bases and 7 bases, there was a span of 8 bases. CDR3 length equals 12 residues. Sequencing was performed with immunoSEQ multiplex PCR; in TCRdb, only in-frame clones are kept and a portion is missing. The data hold some 74,000 clones, with 88% observed a single time. The TCR sequence derives from a man aged 45 to 65 with acute or convalescent COVID-19. Material for sequencing was peripheral blood. This sequence joins TRBV6-1 and TRBJ1-1; TRBD1 might be the D (5 bases). The CDR3 region has the DNA TGTGCCAGCAGTGAATGGACACGTGAAGCTTTCTTT. Translation: CASSEWTREAFF.